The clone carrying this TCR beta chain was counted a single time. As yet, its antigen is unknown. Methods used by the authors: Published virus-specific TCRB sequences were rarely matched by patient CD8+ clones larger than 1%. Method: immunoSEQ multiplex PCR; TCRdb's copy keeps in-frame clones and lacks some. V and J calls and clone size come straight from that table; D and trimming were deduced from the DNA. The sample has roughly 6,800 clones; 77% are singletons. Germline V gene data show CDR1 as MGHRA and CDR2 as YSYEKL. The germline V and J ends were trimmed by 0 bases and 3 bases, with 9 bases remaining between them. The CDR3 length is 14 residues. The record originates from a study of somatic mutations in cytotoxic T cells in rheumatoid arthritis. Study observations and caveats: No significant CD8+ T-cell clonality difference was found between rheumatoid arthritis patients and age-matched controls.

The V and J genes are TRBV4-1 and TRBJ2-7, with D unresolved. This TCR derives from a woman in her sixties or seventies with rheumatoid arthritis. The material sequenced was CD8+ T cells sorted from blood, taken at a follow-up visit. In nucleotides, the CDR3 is TGCGCCAGCAGCCAAGATTTGACCATCTACGAGCAGTACTTC. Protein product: CASSQDLTIYEQYF.